The TCR beta chain described here comes from a study of blood T cell repertoires in COVID-19. Looking at the study overall: Italy, Spain and the United States were the sources of the convalescent and acute COVID-19 samples. T cells, B-cell-depleted T cells, or PBMCs provided the cDNA or gDNA that served as material.

Germline trimming cut 4 bases from V and 6 bases from J; bases unmatched to any gene: 23. The CDR3 runs to 22 residues. The germline CDR1 and CDR2 sequences are LNHDA and SQIVND (reference sequence). Original processing methods: Nucleated cell number was recorded as an estimate derived from reference gene primer amplification. Assay used: immunoSEQ multiplex PCR; TCRdb lists only in-frame clones, some missing. V and J calls plus clone size are reproduced from that table; the DNA served to infer D and trimming. Found here are over 80,000 clones, roughly 78% of them singletons; the top ten hold 15% to 20%.

The source is an elderly woman with active or convalescent COVID-19. The sequenced material came from peripheral blood. V and J are TRBV19 and TRBJ2-1, with 14 bases lining up with TRBD2. This CDR3 reads CASSTFTGGTSGSLKRGNEQFF. As DNA, the CDR3 is TGTGCCAGTAGTACCTTCACCGGAGGGACTAGCGGGAGTTTAAAGAGGGGCAATGAGCAGTTCTTC.